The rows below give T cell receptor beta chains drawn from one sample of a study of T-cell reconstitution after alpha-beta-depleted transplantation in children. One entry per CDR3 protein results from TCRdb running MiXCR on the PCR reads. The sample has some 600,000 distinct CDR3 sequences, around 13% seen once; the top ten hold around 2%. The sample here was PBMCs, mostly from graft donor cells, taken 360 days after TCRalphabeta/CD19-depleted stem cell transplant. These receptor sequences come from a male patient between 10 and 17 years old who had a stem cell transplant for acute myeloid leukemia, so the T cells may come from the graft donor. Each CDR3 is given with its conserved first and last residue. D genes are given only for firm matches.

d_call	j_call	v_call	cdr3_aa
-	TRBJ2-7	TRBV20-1	CSARSAGNEQYF
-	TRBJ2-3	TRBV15	CATSRGGQSTDTQYF
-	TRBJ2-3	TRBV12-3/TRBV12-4	CASSLLSWPRSTDTQYF
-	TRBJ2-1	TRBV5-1	CASSLGGDNEQFF
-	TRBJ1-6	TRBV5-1	CASSPSSTGMLRLNSPLHF
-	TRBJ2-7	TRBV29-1	CSVEGGTVMYEQYF
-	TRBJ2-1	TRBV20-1	CSAHSLSSYNEQFF
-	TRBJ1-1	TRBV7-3	CASSYTSGGTEAFF
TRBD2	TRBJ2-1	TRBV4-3	CASSQGGSVLNEQFF
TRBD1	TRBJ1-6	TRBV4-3	CASSQEFRTGAAGNSPLHF
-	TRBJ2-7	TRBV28	CASSSLDPFFYEQYF
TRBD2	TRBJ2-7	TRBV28	CASSLAGLTYEQYF
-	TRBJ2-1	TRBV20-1	CSARAPTFPDEQFF
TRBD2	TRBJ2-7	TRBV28	CASSLYSRGWTSGRPPRQYF
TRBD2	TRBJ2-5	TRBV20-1	CSARDPLAGRRETQYF
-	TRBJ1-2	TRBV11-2	CASSPGSSYTF
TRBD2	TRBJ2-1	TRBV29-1	CSVSSGSRSYNEQFF
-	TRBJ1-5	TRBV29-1	CSVGLGGNQPQHF
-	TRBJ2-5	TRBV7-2	CASSILGLQETQYF